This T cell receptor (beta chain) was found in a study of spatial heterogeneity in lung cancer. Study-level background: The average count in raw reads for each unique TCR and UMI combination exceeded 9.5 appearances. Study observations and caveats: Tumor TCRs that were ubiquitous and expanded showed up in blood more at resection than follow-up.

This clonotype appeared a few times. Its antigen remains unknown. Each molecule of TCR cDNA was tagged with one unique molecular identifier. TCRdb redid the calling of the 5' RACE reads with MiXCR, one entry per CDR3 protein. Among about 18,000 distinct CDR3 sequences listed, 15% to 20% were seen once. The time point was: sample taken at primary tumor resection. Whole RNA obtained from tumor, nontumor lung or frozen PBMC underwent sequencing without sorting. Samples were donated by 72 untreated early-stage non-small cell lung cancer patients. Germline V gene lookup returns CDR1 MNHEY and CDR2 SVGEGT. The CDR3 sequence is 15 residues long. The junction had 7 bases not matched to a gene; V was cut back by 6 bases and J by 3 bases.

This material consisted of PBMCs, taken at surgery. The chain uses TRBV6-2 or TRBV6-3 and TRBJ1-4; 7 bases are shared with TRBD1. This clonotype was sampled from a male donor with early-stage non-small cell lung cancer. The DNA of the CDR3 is TGTGCCAGCAGATCTACCGGGACAGCTAATGAAAAACTGTTTTTT. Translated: CASRSTGTANEKLFF.